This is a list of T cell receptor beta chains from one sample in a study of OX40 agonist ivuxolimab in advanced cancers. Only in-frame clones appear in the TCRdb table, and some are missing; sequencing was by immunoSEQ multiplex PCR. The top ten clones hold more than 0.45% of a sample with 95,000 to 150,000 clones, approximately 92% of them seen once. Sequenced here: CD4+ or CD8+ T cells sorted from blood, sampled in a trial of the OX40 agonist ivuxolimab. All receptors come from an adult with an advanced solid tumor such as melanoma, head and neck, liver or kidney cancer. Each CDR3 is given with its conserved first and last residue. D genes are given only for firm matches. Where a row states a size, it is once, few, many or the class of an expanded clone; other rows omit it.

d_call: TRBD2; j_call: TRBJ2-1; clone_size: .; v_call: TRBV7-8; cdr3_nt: TGTGCCAGCAGCTCCACTAGCGGGGGGCTCGATGAGCAGTTCTTC; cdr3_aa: CASSSTSGGLDEQFF
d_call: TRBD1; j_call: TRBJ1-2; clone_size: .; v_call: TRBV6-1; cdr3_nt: TGTGCCAGCAGTGAGGACAGGGACTATGGCTACACCTTC; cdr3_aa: CASSEDRDYGYTF
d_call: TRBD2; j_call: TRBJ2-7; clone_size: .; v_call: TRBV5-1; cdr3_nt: TGCGCCAGCAGCTTGGAGCCTAGCGGAGGCTACGAGCAGTACTTC; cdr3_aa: CASSLEPSGGYEQYF
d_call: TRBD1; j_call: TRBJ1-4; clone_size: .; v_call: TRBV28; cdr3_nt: TGTGCCAGCAGTTTACCAGGACAGGGTGGTAATGAAAAACTGTTTTTT; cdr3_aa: CASSLPGQGGNEKLFF
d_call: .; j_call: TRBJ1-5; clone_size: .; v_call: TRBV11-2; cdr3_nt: TGTGCCAGCAGTAAGGATAGCAATCAGCCCCAGCATTTT; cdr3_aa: CASSKDSNQPQHF
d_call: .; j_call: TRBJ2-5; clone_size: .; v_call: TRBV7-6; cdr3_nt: TGTGCCAGCAGCCAAGCTGGGTTGGAGACCCAGTACTTC; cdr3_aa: CASSQAGLETQYF
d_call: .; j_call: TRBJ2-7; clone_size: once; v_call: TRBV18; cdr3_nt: TGTGCCAGCTCACCACAGGAGAGCTCCTACGAGCAGTACTTC; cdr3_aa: CASSPQESSYEQYF
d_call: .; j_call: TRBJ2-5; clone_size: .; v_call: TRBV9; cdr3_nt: TGTGCCAGCAGCTCAGAAGGGATGGGGGTGGAGACCCAGTACTTC; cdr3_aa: CASSSEGMGVETQYF
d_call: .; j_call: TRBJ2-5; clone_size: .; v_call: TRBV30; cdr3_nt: TGTGCCTGGAGTGTACTGGAACAAGAGACCCAGTACTTC; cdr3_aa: CAWSVLEQETQYF
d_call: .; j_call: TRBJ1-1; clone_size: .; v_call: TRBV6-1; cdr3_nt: TGTGCCAGCAGTGGTCAGGATTGGGCTTCAGGGAAAACTGAAGCTTTCTTT; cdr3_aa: CASSGQDWASGKTEAFF
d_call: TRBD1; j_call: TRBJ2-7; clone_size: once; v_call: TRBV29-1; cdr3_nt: TGCAGCGTTACCACCACCATAACAGGGGGTGAGCAGTACTTC; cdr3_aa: CSVTTTITGGEQYF
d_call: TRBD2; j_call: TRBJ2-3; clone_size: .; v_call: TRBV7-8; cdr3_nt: TGTGCCAGCAGCCCTAGCGGGGGGGTGAATACGCAGTATTTT; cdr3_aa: CASSPSGGVNTQYF
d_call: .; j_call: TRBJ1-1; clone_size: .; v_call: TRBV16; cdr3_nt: TGTGCCAGCAGCCAAGACAGAGGAGCGAGCGCTGAAGCTTTCTTT; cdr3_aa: CASSQDRGASAEAFF
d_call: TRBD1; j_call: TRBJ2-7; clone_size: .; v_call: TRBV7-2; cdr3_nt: TGTGCCAGCAGCGGGGGAGACAGGGGGCTTTACGAGCAGTACTTC; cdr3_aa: CASSGGDRGLYEQYF
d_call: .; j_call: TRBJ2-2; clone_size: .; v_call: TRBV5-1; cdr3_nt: TGCGCCAGCAAGACTTCTAACACCGGGGAGCTGTTTTTT; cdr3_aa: CASKTSNTGELFF
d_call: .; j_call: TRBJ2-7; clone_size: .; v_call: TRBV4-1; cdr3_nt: TGCGCCAGCAGCCCCTTAAGAGGGGACGAGCAGTACTTC; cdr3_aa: CASSPLRGDEQYF
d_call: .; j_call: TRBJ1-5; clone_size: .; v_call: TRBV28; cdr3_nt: TGTGCCAGCAGTAGAACAGGTTATCAGCCCCAGCATTTT; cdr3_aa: CASSRTGYQPQHF
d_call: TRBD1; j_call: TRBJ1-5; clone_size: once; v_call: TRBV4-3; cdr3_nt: TGCGCCAGCAGCCAGACAGGGGATCAGCCCCAGCATTTT; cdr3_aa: CASSQTGDQPQHF
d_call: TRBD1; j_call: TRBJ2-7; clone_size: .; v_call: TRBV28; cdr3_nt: TGTGCCAGCAGTTCGACAGGGCTCCTTTCCTACGAGCAGTACTTC; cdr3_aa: CASSSTGLLSYEQYF
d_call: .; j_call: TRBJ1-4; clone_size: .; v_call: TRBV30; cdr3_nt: TGTGCCGGCCGGGGACATGAAAAACTGTTTTTT; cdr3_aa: CAGRGHEKLFF
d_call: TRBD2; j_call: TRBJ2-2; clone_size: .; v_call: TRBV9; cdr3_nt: TGTGCCAGCAGCGCCGGGACTAGCGGGGGCAGGGGCACCGGGGAGCTGTTTTTT; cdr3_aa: CASSAGTSGGRGTGELFF
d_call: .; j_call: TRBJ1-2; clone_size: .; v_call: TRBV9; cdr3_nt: TGTGCCAGCAGCGTCGGAACAGGGAACTTGTATGGCTACACCTTC; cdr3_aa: CASSVGTGNLYGYTF